Listed below are T cell receptor beta chains from one sample, sequenced in a study of regulatory T cells in long-lasting Graves disease. TCRdb analysed the multiplex PCR reads with MiXCR anew, one entry per CDR3 protein. Of about 610,000 distinct CDR3 sequences listed, around 16% are singletons. These sequences were also reported in another study, on T cells in Graves' hyperthyroidism and ophthalmopathy.

Sample: peripheral blood mononuclear cells (PBMCs), taken at new diagnosis, from a patient treated with antithyroid drugs. The receptors were sampled from a man aged 18 to 35 with Graves disease. Each CDR3 is given with its conserved first and last residue. D genes are given only for firm matches. Clone size is stated in some rows and not others, as once, few, many or a class when expanded.

cdr3_length,j_call,d_call,v_call,clone_size,cdr3_nt,cdr3_aa
15,TRBJ1-1,.,TRBV5-1,many,TGCGCCAGCAGCTGGAACGGGGGGATGAACACTGAAGCTTTCTTT,CASSWNGGMNTEAFF
14,TRBJ2-1,.,TRBV2,many,TGTGCCAGCAGTTACGACCTGGGTTACAATGAGCAGTTCTTC,CASSYDLGYNEQFF
13,TRBJ2-7,.,TRBV27,many,TGTGCCAGCAGCTTTACTAGCTCCTACGAGCAGTACTTC,CASSFTSSYEQYF
16,TRBJ1-5,TRBD1,TRBV20-1,few,TGCAGTGCTAGGGGGTCGTACAGGGGGCGTGATCAGCCCCAGCATTTT,CSARGSYRGRDQPQHF
11,TRBJ1-4,.,TRBV7-6,.,TGTGCCAGCAGCTTAGACAGGGAACTGCTTTTT,CASSLDRELLF
14,TRBJ2-7,TRBD2,TRBV7-9,many,TGTGCCAGCAATCTAGCGGGGATGACCTACGAGCAGTACTTC,CASNLAGMTYEQYF
12,TRBJ2-3,.,TRBV3-1,many,TGTGCCAGCAGCAGGGGAACAGATACGCAGTATTTT,CASSRGTDTQYF
13,TRBJ2-3,.,TRBV10-3,.,TGTGCCATCAGGGGAGAGGGCACAGATACGCAGTATTTT,CAIRGEGTDTQYF
13,TRBJ2-5,.,TRBV10-3,.,TGTGCCATCAGTGACGGGATCCAAGAGACCCAGTACTTC,CAISDGIQETQYF
15,TRBJ2-3,.,TRBV5-1,many,TGCGCCAGCAGTCGATCATTGGGACGGACAGATACGCAGTATTTT,CASSRSLGRTDTQYF